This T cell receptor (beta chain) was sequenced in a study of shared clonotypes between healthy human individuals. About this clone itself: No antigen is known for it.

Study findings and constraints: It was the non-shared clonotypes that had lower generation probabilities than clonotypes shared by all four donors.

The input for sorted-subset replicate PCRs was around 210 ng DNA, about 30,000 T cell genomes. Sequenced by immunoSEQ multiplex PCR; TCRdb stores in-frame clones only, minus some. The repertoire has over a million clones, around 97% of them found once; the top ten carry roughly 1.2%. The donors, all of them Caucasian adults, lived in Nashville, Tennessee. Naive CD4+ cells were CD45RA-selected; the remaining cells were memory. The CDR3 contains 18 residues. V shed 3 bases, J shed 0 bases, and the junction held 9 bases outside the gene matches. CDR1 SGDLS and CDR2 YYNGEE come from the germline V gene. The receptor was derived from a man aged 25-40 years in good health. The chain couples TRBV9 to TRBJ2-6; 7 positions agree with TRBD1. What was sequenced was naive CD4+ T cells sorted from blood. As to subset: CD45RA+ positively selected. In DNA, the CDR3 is TGTGCCAGCAGCGCTTCCGGGACAGTCAGCTCTGGGGCCAACGTCCTGACTTTC. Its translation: CASSASGTVSSGANVLTF.